One sample yielded the 8 T cell receptor beta chains listed below, sequenced in a study of T cells after yellow fever vaccination. TCRdb recomputed calls from the 5' RACE reads with MiXCR, one row per CDR3 protein. The table lists some 260,000 distinct CDR3 sequences, around 5.3% of them singletons. The sample in question was CD4+ T cells sorted from PBMCs, obtained on the day of the yellow fever booster vaccination. Receptor source: a man between 18 and 35 years old who received the YFV17D yellow fever vaccine.

In its sample, this clonotype was seen a few times. This rearrangement joins TRBV6-6 to TRBJ2-7; possibly TRBD1 for D (7 bases). CDR3 length equals 15 residues. Germline-derived CDR1 and CDR2 are MNHNY and SVGAGI (reference sequence). The CDR3 DNA follows: TGTGCCAGCAGTGACTCAGGGGGGAGCTCCTACGAGCAGTACGTC. It yields the protein CASSDSGGSSYEQYV.

This clonotype was observed many times. The rearrangement uses TRBV7-6 and TRBJ2-1; D possibly uses TRBD1 or TRBD2 (6 bases each). The germline V gene has CDR1 SGHVS and CDR2 FNYEAQ. Between the trimmed V and J ends, which lost 5 bases and 0 bases, there was a span of 17 bases. CDR3 size: 17 residues. CDR3: CASSPSIGGRSYNEQFF. In nucleotides, the CDR3 is TGTGCCAGCAGCCCCTCCATCGGGGGCCGCTCCTACAATGAGCAGTTCTTC.

This clonotype has a handful of counts. The V and J genes are TRBV4-2 and TRBJ2-7; tentative D call: TRBD2 (5 bases). V was pared by 8 bases and J by 7 bases, with 24 bases between. Per germline, CDR1 LGHNA and CDR2 YNFKEQ. There are 15 residues in the CDR3. CDR3 in DNA: TGTGCCAGCTCCAGCCCCCTCGGACTTCTCACGGAGCAGTACTTC. This translates into CASSSPLGLLTEQYF.

Many counts were recorded for this clonotype. This chain connects TRBV5-1 to TRBJ2-7; no firm D call. Germline-derived CDR1 and CDR2 are SGHRS and YFSETQ. This CDR3 contains 14 residues. Trimming cost V 2 bases and J 2 bases, with 11 bases left between them. CDR3 bases: TGCGCCAGCAGCTTTGGGCAGGTAACCTACGAGCAGTACTTC. Residues: CASSFGQVTYEQYF.

In its sample, this clonotype was seen a few times. The chain employs TRBV20-1 and TRBJ2-1; 9 bases align to TRBD1. J was trimmed by 7 bases and V by 4 bases; bases with no gene match: 5. Germline CDR1 DFQATT, CDR2 SNEGSKA (reference sequence). The CDR3 is 13 amino acids. The CDR3 region is CSANRDRENEQFF. In DNA form, the CDR3 reads TGCAGTGCTAACCGGGACAGGGAGAATGAGCAGTTCTTC.

This clonotype was observed at least ten times. The rearrangement joins TRBV7-2 to TRBJ1-2; 8 bases fit TRBD1. With 3 bases clipped from V and 5 bases from J, the junction kept 5 bases outside the gene matches. There are 14 residues in the CDR3. Germline CDR1 reads SGHTA; CDR2 reads FQGNSA. The CDR3 nucleotides read TGTGCCAGCAGCTTGCAGGGGGCGCGGTATGGCTACACCTTC. It specifies CASSLQGARYGYTF.

This clonotype was recorded a few times. The V gene is TRBV7-3, the J gene TRBJ2-7, with D possibly being TRBD1 (5 bases). The CDR3 runs to 13 residues. Germline values: CDR1 SGHTA, CDR2 FQGTGA. Trimming shortened V by 5 bases and J by 6 bases, and 14 bases separated the two germline ends. CDR3 in amino acids: CASSKLEGAEQYF. DNA for the CDR3: TGTGCCAGCAGCAAATTAGAAGGGGCCGAGCAGTACTTC.

This clonotype was seen only a few times. This rearrangement joins TRBV4-3 to TRBJ1-4; D uncertain. The CDR3 length is 16 residues. Trimming cost V 4 bases and J 0 bases, with 12 bases left between them. Germline V CDR1 and CDR2: LGHNA, YSLEER. The chain's CDR3 is CASSLRHLATNEKLFF. CDR3 bases: TGCGCCAGCAGCCTCCGACACCTTGCAACTAATGAAAAACTGTTTTTT.